This TCR beta chain derives from a study of regulatory T cells in long-lasting Graves disease. Study findings and constraints: Few sampled subjects may have lowered accuracy.

In the case of this clonotype: The antigen remains undetermined.

Relying on iRepertoire HTBI primers and Arm-PCR of CDR3 regions, the team built TCR beta libraries. Using its own MiXCR run on the multiplex PCR reads, TCRdb lists one record per CDR3 protein. Here the sample spans more than 450,000 distinct CDR3 sequences, 15% to 20% being singletons. The V gene end was trimmed by 4 bases and the J gene end by 9 bases; junction bases not matched to a gene: 6. This CDR3 is 14 amino acids long. The germline V gene has CDR1 SGHDN and CDR2 FVKESK. The time point is: newly diagnosed GD, antithyroid drugs for less than 3 months. PBMC-extracted RNA yielded the TCR library. The data were also submitted as part of a second study, on T cells in Graves' hyperthyroidism and ophthalmopathy.

This clonotype was sampled from a middle-aged man with Graves disease. Sequencing was performed on peripheral blood mononuclear cells (PBMCs), taken at new diagnosis, from a patient treated with antithyroid drugs. The genes are TRBV14 and TRBJ1-6, with 7 bases aligning to TRBD1. The CDR3 loop is CASSPGQPGSPLHF. Written as DNA, the CDR3 is TGTGCCAGCAGCCCGGGACAGCCAGGTTCACCCCTCCACTTT.